This T cell receptor beta chain was identified during a study of preoperative IRX-2 immunotherapy in early breast cancer. CDR1 and CDR2 (germline): SQVTM, ANQGSEA. The CDR3 consists of 14 residues. The trim removed 5 bases at V and 3 bases at J, leaving 8 bases unmatched. TCRdb keeps only in-frame clones here, not all; method: immunoSEQ multiplex PCR. The sample records roughly 27,000 clones, 65% to 85% being singletons. The treatment was: preoperative locoregional IRX-2 cytokine immunotherapy. The receptor was derived from a human donor with breast cancer. This specimen was lymph node tissue, taken before IRX-2 immunotherapy. The chain joins TRBV29-1 to TRBJ2-3, with 7 bases fitting TRBD1. The chain's CDR3 is CSVLDRVRTDTQYF. In nucleotides, the CDR3 is TGCAGCGTTTTAGACAGGGTGAGGACAGATACGCAGTATTTT.